This T cell receptor (beta chain) was obtained from a study of regulatory T cells in long-lasting Graves disease. This clonotype was observed at least ten times. In building TCR beta libraries, iRepertoire HTBI primers were used together with Arm-PCR of CDR3 regions. One entry per CDR3 protein results from TCRdb running MiXCR on the multiplex PCR reads. The profile covers roughly 260,000 distinct CDR3 sequences, with approximately 20% appearing a single time and less than 15% taken by the ten largest. The CDR3 is made up of 14 amino acids. Trimming took 4 bases from V and 1 from J; bases not matched to a gene: 2. The germline V gene encodes CDR1 MNHEY and CDR2 SMNVEV (reference sequence). Time point meaning: newly diagnosed GD, antithyroid drugs for less than 3 months. Construction of the TCR library relied on RNA isolated from PBMCs. The data also belong to a second study, concerning T cells in Graves' hyperthyroidism and ophthalmopathy. That study reports: Carried out on the TCR CDR3, a first-round RT-PCR used the HTBI primer set.

The specimen comprised peripheral blood mononuclear cells (PBMCs), sampled at new diagnosis, from a patient treated with antithyroid drugs. The receptor comes from a young woman with Graves disease. The chain combines TRBV27 with TRBJ1-1, with TRBD1 matching 8 bases. The CDR3 sequence is CASSWDRSNTEAFF. CDR3 nucleotides: TGTGCCAGCAGTTGGGACAGGTCGAACACTGAAGCTTTCTTT.